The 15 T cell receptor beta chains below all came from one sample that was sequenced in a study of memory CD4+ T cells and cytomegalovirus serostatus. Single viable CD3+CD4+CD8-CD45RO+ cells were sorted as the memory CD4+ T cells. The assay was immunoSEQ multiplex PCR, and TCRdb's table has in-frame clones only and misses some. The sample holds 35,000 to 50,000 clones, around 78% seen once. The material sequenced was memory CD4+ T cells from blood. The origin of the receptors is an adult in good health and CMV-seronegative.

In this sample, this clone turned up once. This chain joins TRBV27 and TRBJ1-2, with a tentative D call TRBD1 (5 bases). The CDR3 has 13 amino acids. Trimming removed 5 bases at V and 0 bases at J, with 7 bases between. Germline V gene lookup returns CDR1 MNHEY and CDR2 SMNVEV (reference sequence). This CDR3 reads CASSDSANYGYTF. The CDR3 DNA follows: TGTGCCAGCAGTGACAGTGCTAACTATGGCTACACCTTC.

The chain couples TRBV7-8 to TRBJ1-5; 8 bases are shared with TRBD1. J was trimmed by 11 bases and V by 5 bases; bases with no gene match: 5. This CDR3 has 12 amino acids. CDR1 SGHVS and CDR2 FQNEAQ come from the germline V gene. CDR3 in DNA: TGTGCCAGCAGCCTAAACAGGGGGACCCAGCATTTT. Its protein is CASSLNRGTQHF.

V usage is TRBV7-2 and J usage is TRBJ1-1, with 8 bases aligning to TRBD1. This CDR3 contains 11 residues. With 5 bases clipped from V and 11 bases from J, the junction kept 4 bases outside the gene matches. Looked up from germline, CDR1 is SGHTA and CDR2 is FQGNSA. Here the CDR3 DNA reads TGTGCCAGCAGCCCCCGGACAGGGGCTTTCTTT. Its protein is CASSPRTGAFF.

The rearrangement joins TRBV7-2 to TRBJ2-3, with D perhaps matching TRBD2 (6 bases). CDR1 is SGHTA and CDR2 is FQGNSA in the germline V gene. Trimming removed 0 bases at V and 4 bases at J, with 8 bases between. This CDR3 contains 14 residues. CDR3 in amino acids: CASSLARGSDTQYF. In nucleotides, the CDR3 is TGTGCCAGCAGCTTAGCGCGGGGTTCAGATACGCAGTATTTT.

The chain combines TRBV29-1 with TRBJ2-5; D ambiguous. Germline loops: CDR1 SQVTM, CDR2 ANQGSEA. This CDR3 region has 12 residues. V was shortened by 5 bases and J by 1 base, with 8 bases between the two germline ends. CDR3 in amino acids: CSVIQSQETQYF. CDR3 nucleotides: TGCAGCGTTATACAGTCCCAAGAGACCCAGTACTTC.

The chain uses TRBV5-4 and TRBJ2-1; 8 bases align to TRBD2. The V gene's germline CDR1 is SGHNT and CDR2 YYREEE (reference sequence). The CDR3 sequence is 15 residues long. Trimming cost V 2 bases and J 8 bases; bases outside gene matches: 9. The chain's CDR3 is CASSFDSGKIDEQFF. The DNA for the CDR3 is TGTGCCAGCAGCTTCGATAGCGGGAAGATCGATGAGCAGTTCTTC. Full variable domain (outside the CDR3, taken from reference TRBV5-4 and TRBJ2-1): ETGVTQSPTHLIKTRGQQVTLRCSSQSGHNTVSWYQQALGQGPQFIFQYYREEENGRGNFPPRFSGLQFPNYSSELNVNALELDDSALYLCASSFDSGKIDEQFFGPGTRLTVL.

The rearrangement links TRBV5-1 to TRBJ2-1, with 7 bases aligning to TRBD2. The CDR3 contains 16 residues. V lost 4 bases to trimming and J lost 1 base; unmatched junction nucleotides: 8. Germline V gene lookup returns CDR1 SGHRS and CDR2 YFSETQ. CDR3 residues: CASSPLGGNSYNEQFF. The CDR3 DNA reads TGCGCCAGCAGCCCTTTGGGAGGGAATTCCTACAATGAGCAGTTCTTC. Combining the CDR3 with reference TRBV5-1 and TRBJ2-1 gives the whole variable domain KAGVTQTPRYLIKTRGQQVTLSCSPISGHRSVSWYQQTPGQGLQFLFEYFSETQRNKGNFPGRFSGRQFSNSRSEMNVSTLELGDSALYLCASSPLGGNSYNEQFFGPGTRLTVL.

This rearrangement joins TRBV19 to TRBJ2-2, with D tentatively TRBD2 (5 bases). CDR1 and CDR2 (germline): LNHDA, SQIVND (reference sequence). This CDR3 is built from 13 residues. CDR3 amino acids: CGTSRRHTGELFF. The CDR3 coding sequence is TGTGGAACCTCCCGGAGGCACACCGGGGAGCTGTTTTTT.

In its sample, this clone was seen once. The CDR3 bases are TGCGCCAGCAGCCTCCGCCCTATCGAGGGGGTGGCTGAAAAACTGTTTTTT. Translating gives CASSLRPIEGVAEKLFF. This sequence joins TRBV5-1 and TRBJ1-4; weak D call: TRBD1 (6 bases). The V end was cut by 4 bases, the J end by 7 bases, with 23 bases between. The length of the CDR3 is 17 residues. Germline V lookup: CDR1 SGHRS, CDR2 YFSETQ. The full variable domain, completed using reference TRBV5-1 and TRBJ1-4, is KAGVTQTPRYLIKTRGQQVTLSCSPISGHRSVSWYQQTPGQGLQFLFEYFSETQRNKGNFPGRFSGRQFSNSRSEMNVSTLELGDSALYLCASSLRPIEGVAEKLFFGSGTQLSVL.

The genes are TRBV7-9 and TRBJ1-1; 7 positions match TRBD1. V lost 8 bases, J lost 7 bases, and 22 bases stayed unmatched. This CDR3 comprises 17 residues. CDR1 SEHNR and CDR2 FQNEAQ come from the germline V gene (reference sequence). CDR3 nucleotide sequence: TGTGCCAGCCGCTCCCAGGAGGGGAAGGGGGCTTTCGGTGAAGCTTTCTTT. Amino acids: CASRSQEGKGAFGEAFF.

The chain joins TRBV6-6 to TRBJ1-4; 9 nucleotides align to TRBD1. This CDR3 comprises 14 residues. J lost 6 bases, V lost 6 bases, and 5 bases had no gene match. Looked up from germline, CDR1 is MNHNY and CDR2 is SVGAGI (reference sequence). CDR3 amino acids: CASRKQGADEKLFF. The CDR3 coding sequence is TGTGCCAGCAGGAAACAGGGGGCCGATGAAAAACTGTTTTTT.

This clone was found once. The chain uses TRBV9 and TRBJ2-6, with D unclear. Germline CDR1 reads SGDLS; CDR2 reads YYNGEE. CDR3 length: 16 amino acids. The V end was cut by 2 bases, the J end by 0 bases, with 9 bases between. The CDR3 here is CASSVSPDSGANVLTF. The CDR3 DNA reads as TGTGCCAGCAGCGTTAGCCCTGACTCTGGGGCCAACGTCCTGACTTTC.

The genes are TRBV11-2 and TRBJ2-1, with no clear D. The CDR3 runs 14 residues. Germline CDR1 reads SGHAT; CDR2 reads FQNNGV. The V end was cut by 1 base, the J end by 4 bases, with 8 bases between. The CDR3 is CASSLAGLYNEQFF. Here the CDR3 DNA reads TGTGCCAGCAGCTTAGCGGGCCTATACAATGAGCAGTTCTTC.

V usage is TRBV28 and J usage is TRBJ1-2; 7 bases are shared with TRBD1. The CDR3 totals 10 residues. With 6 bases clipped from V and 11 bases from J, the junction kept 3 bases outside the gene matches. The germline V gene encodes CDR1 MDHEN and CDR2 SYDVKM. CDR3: CASSRQGYTF. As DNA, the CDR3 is TGTGCCAGCAGCAGACAGGGATACACCTTC.

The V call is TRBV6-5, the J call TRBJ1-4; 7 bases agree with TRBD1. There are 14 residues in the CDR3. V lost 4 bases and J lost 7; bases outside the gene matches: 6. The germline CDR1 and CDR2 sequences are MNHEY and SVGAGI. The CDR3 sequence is CASSSQGDSEKLFF. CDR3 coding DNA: TGTGCCAGCAGTTCCCAGGGGGATAGTGAAAAACTGTTTTTT.